One sample yielded the 6 T cell receptor beta chains listed below, sequenced in a study of T-cell reconstitution after alpha-beta-depleted transplantation in children. This sample's TCRbeta library carried unique molecular identifier barcodes. TCRdb re-derived calls from the PCR reads in MiXCR, one entry per CDR3 protein. The top ten clones hold about 4% of a sample with about 610,000 distinct CDR3 sequences, about 10% of them seen once. The material sequenced was PBMCs from the stem cell graft donor, taken from the stem cell graft. The receptor set was obtained from a human donor who donated a stem cell graft to a child with acute myeloid leukemia.

A few counts support this clonotype. The chain carries TRBV10-3 and TRBJ2-5, with D possibly TRBD1 on 6 matching bases. Deletions cut 3 bases from V and 1 base from J, with 15 bases between. Germline CDR1 is ENHRY and CDR2 is SYGVKD. This CDR3 has 16 amino acids. The CDR3 DNA reads as TGTGCCATCAGTGATTTCATGGGGGCACCCCAAGAGACCCAGTACTTC. Its protein is CAISDFMGAPQETQYF.

The rearrangement links TRBV24-1 to TRBJ1-1, with a possible D match to TRBD1 (5 bases). The CDR3 extends over 13 amino acids. Looked up from germline, CDR1 is KGHDR and CDR2 is SFDVKD. The CDR3 DNA reads TGTGCGGCCTTTGATTTGGAGGGGACTGAAGCTTTCTTT. Its translation is CAAFDLEGTEAFF.

The rearrangement links TRBV20-1 to TRBJ2-7; 9 bases map to TRBD2. CDR3 length equals 11 residues. Trimming at V came to 6 bases and at J to 7 bases, leaving 4 bases not matched to a gene. Germline V gene data show CDR1 as DFQATT and CDR2 as SNEGSKA (reference sequence). The CDR3 sequence is CSAQAGGEQYF. The CDR3 coding sequence is TGCAGTGCCCAGGCGGGGGGGGAGCAGTACTTC.

The chain joins TRBV12-3 or TRBV12-4 to TRBJ2-7; TRBD2 might be the D (5 bases). V gave up 10 bases and J gave up 0 bases, with 28 bases separating them. The CDR3 is 18 residues long. The CDR3 coding sequence is TGTGCCACCACTAGTTTAGACGGACCTACCTTTAGCTCCTACGAGCAGTACTTC. Amino acids: CATTSLDGPTFSSYEQYF.

This clonotype was recorded many times. The chain couples TRBV28 to TRBJ1-2; D is unclear. This CDR3 is 14 amino acids long. CDR1 is MDHEN, CDR2 SYDVKM, per germline. The V and J ends lost 7 bases and 0 bases respectively, with 12 bases between them. For the CDR3, the DNA is TGTGCCAGCAATAACTGGACGTCTAACTATGGCTACACCTTC. Encoded protein: CASNNWTSNYGYTF.

This clonotype was seen ten or more times. This CDR3 reads CASRPVAGTNTGELFF. DNA for the CDR3: TGTGCCAGCAGACCAGTCGCCGGGACTAACACCGGGGAGCTGTTTTTT. The chain uses TRBV28 and TRBJ2-2; a possible D gene is TRBD2 (6 bases). CDR3 length: 16 residues. Germline CDR1 is MDHEN and CDR2 is SYDVKM. Trimming shortened V by 6 bases and J by 2 bases, and 16 bases separated the two germline ends.